This T cell receptor (beta chain) was found in a study of cytomegalovirus exposure and HLA in healthy donors. This clone showed up just a few times. In the PCR, 60 Vbeta and 13 Jbeta primers were used. Here immunoSEQ multiplex PCR was the method, and the copy in TCRdb shows in-frame clones only, minus some. The table records around 110,000 clones, 9% to 10% of them present only once. Material: PBMCs. This receptor was identified in a young man in good health and CMV-seronegative.

The CDR3 DNA reads as TGCGCCAGCAGCCAACTAGGCCTGGTGGCAGATACGCAGTATTTT. It translates to CASSQLGLVADTQYF. V is TRBV4-1 and J is TRBJ2-3; D is undetermined. Trimming shortened V by 2 bases and J by 4 bases, and 13 bases separated the two germline ends. This CDR3 region has 15 residues. CDR1 MGHRA and CDR2 YSYEKL come from the germline V gene.